This T cell receptor (beta chain) was recorded in a study of shared clonotypes between healthy human individuals. Clones were read by immunoSEQ multiplex PCR, and TCRdb kept only the in-frame ones, dropping some. The table has 2.5 million or so clones, over 85% seen once. Every donor, a Caucasian adult, lived in Nashville, Tennessee. Study-level findings and limits: Sampling covered nothing but blood. Tissue TCR repertoires likely differ from those found in blood.

The germline gives CDR1 MNHNY, CDR2 SVGAGI (reference sequence). The CDR3 is 15 residues long. Trimming took 6 bases from V and 0 from J, leaving 15 bases between them. A remark on this clone: Its cognate antigen is unknown.

This TCR was recovered from a man aged 18 to 29 in good health. Sequenced sample: naive CD4+ T cells sorted from blood. Subset reported: CD45RA+ positively selected. This chain links TRBV6-6 with TRBJ2-7; D ambiguous. CDR3 protein: CASRADNLLSYEQYF. CDR3 DNA sequence: TGTGCCAGCAGGGCCGATAATCTTCTCTCCTACGAGCAGTACTTC.